This paragraph reports one T cell receptor (beta chain). The sample comes from a study of cytomegalovirus exposure and HLA in healthy donors. Germline V gene lookup returns CDR1 SNHLY and CDR2 FYNNEI. The CDR3 covers 17 residues. V lost 2 bases and J lost 0, with 13 bases in between. The primer mix had 60 Vbeta and 13 Jbeta primers. Sequencing was performed with immunoSEQ multiplex PCR; in TCRdb, only in-frame clones are kept and a portion is missing. The data hold roughly 160,000 clones, with roughly 70% observed a single time. The sequence came from a woman in her thirties in good health and CMV-seronegative. The sample comprised PBMCs. The chain joins TRBV2 to TRBJ1-4; no firm D call. Here the CDR3 DNA reads TGTGCCAGCAGTGAACGGTATGGGGAGACAACTAATGAAAAACTGTTTTTT. Its translation is CASSERYGETTNEKLFF.